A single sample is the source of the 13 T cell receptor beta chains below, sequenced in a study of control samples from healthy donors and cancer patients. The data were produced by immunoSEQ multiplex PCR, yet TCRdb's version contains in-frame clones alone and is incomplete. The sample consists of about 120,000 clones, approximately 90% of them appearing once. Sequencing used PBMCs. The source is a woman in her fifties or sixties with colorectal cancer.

CDR3 in DNA: TGTGCCAGCAGTTACCTTCGGACTAGCCGCACAGATACGCAGTATTTT. This gives the protein CASSYLRTSRTDTQYF. The V and J genes are TRBV6-5 and TRBJ2-3; 8 nucleotides match TRBD2. The V and J ends lost 2 bases and 1 base, in that order; junction bases with no gene match: 5. The CDR3 extends over 16 amino acids. Germline assignment: CDR1 MNHEY and CDR2 SVGAGI.

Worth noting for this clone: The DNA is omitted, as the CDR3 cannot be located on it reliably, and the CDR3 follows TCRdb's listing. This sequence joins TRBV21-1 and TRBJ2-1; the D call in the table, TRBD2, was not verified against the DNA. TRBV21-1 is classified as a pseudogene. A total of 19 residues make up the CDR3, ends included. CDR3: CASSKSGVGWGSSYNEQFF.

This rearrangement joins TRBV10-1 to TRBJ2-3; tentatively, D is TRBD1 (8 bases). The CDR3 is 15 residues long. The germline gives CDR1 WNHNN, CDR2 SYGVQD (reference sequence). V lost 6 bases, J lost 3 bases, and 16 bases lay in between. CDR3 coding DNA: TGCGCCAGCAGCGGACAGGGAGGGTGGACAGATACGCAGTATTTT. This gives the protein CASSGQGGWTDTQYF.

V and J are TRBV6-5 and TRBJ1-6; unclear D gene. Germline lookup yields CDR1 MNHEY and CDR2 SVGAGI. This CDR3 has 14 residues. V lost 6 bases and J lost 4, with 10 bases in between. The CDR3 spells CASRSGSYNSPLHF. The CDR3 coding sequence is TGTGCCAGCAGATCCGGGTCATATAATTCACCCCTCCACTTT.

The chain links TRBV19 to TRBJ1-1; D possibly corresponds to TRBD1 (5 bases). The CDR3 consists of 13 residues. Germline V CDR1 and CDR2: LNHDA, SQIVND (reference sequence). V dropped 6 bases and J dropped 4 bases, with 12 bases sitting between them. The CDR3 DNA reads TGTGCCAGTAGCCTTGCCAGGGCCACTGAAGCTTTCTTT. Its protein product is CASSLARATEAFF.

The CDR3 here is CASSIDSAMWGSGNTIYF. The CDR3 nucleotides read TGTGCCAGTAGTATAGATTCGGCAATGTGGGGCTCTGGAAACACCATATATTTT. The genes are TRBV19 and TRBJ1-3; D gene uncertain. This CDR3 is built from 18 residues. The germline gives CDR1 LNHDA, CDR2 SQIVND (reference sequence). V was pared by 0 bases and J by 0 bases, with 15 bases between.

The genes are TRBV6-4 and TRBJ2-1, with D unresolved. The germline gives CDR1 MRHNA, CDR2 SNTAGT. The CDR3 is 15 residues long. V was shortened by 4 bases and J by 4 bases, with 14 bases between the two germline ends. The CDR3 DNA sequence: TGTGCCAGCAGTGTCAACGACCACTCATACAATGAGCAGTTCTTC. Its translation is CASSVNDHSYNEQFF.

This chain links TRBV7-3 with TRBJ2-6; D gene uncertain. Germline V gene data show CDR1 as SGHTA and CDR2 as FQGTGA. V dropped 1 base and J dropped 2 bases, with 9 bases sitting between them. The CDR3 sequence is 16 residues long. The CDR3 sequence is CASSLRSGTGANVLTF. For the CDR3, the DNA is TGTGCCAGCAGCTTAAGGTCTGGTACTGGGGCCAACGTCCTGACTTTC.

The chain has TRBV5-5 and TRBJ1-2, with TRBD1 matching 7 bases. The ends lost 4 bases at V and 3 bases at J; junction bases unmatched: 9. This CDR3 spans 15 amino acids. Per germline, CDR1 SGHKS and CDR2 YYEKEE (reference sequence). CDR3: CASSPSGQQYYGYTF. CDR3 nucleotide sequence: TGTGCCAGCAGCCCCTCGGGACAGCAATACTATGGCTACACCTTC.

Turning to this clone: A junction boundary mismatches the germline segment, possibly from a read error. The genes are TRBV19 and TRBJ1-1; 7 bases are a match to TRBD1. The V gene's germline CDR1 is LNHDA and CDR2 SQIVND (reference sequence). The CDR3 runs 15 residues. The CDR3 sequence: CASSGQAQGNAEAFF. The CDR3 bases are TGTGCCAGTAGTGGCCAGGCACAGGGGAACGCTGAAGCTTTCTTT.

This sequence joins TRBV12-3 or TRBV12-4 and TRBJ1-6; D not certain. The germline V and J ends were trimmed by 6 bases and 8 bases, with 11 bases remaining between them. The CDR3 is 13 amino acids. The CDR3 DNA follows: TGTGCCAGCAGACGGGAGTTAGATTCACCCCTCCACTTT. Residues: CASRRELDSPLHF.

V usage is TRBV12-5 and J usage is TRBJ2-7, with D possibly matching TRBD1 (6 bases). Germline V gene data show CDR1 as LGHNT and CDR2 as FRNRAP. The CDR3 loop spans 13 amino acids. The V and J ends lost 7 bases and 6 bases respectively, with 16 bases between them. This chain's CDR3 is CASAQGSLVEQYF. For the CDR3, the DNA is TGTGCTAGTGCGCAGGGGTCCCTCGTCGAGCAGTACTTC.

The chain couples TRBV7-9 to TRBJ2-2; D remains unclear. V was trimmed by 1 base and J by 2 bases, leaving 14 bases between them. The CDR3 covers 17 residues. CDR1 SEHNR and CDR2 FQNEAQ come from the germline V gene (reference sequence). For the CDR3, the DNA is TGTGCCAGCAGCTTAGGGTCATCCGGCTCCAACACCGGGGAGCTGTTTTTT. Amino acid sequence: CASSLGSSGSNTGELFF.